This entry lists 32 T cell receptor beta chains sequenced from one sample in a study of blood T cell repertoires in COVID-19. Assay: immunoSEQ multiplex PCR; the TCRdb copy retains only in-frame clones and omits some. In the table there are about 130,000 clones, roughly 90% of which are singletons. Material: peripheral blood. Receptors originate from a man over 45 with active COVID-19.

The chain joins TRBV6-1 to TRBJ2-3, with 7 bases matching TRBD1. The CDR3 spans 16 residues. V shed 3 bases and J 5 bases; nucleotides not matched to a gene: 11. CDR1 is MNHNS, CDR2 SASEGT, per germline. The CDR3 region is CASSERTGAAGDTQYF. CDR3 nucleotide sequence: TGTGCCAGCAGTGAGAGAACAGGGGCCGCAGGAGATACGCAGTATTTT.

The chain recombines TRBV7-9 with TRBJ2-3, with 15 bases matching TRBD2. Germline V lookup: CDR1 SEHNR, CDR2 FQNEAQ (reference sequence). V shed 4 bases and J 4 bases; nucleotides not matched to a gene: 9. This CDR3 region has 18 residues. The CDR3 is CASSSGTSGRPGADTQYF. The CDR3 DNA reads TGTGCCAGCAGCTCCGGGACTAGCGGGAGGCCGGGGGCAGATACGCAGTATTTT. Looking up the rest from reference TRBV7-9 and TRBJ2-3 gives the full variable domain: DTGVSQNPRHKITKRGQNVTFRCDPISEHNRLYWYRQTLGQGPEFLTYFQNEAQLEKSRLLSDRFSAERPKGSFSTLEIQRTEQGDSAMYLCASSSGTSGRPGADTQYFGPGTRLTVL.

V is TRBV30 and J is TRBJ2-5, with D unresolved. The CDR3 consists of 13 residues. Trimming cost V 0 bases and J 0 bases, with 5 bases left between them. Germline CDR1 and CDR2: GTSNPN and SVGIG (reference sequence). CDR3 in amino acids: CAWSVLNQETQYF. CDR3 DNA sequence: TGTGCCTGGAGTGTCCTAAACCAAGAGACCCAGTACTTC.

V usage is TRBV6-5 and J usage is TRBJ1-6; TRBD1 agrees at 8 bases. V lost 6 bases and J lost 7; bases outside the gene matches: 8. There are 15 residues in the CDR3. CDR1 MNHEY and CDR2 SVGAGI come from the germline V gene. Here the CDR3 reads CASRTGQGRNSPLHF. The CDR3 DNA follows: TGTGCCAGCAGGACCGGACAGGGACGAAATTCACCCCTCCACTTT.

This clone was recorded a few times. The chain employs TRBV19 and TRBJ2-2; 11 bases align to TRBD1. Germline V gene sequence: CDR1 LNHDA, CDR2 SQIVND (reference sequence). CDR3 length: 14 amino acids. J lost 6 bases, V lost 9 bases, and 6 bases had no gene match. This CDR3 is CASRLGQGAGELFF. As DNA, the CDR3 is TGTGCCAGCCGACTGGGACAGGGGGCCGGGGAGCTGTTTTTT.

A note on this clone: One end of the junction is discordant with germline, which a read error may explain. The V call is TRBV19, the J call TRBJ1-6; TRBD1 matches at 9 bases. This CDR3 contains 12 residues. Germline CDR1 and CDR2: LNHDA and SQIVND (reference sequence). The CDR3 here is CASSIAGTGPLF. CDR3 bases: TGTGCCAGTAGTATCGCCGGGACAGGGCCACTCTTT.

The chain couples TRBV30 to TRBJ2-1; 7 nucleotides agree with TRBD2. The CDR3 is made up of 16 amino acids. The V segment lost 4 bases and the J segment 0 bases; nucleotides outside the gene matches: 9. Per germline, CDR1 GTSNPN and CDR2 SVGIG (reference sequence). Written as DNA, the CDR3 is TGTGCCTGGAACCCTAATGGCGGGAGCTCCTACAATGAGCAGTTCTTC. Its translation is CAWNPNGGSSYNEQFF.

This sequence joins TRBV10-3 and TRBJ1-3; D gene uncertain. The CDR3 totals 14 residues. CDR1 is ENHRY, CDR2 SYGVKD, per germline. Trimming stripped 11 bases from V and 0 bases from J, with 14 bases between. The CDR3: CASRGENSGNTIYF. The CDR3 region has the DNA TGTGCCTCAAGAGGAGAGAACTCTGGAAACACCATATATTTT.

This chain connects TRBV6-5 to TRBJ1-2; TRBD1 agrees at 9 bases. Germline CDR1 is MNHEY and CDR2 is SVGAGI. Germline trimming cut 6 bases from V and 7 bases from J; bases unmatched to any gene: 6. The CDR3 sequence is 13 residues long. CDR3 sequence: CASSQQGAGGYTF. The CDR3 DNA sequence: TGTGCCAGCAGCCAACAGGGGGCAGGTGGCTACACCTTC.

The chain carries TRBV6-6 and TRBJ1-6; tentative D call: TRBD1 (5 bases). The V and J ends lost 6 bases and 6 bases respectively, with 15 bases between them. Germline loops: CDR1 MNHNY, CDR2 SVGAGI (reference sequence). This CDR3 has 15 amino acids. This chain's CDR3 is CASSRSEGLNSPLHF. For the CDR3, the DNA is TGTGCCAGCAGCCGATCTGAGGGACTTAATTCACCCCTCCACTTT.

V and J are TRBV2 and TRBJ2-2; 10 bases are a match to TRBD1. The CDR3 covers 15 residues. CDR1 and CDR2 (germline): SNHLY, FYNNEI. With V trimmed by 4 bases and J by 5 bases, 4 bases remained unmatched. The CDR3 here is CASSGQGAGTGELFF. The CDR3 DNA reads TGTGCCAGCAGTGGACAGGGGGCAGGGACCGGGGAGCTGTTTTTT.

CDR3: CASSLVGGEQPQHF. In DNA, the CDR3 is TGTGCCAGCAGCTTGGTTGGAGGGGAACAGCCCCAGCATTTT. The chain carries TRBV5-6 and TRBJ1-5; TRBD1 might be the D (5 bases). This CDR3 comprises 14 residues. Looked up from germline, CDR1 is SGHDT and CDR2 is YYEEEE. V was cut by 0 bases and J by 7 bases, with 11 bases left in between.

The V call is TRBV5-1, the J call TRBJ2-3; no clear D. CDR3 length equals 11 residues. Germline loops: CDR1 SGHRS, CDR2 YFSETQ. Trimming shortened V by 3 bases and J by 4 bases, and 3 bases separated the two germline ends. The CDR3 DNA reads TGCGCCAGCAGCTCTGCAGATACGCAGTATTTT. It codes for CASSSADTQYF. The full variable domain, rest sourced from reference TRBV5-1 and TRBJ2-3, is KAGVTQTPRYLIKTRGQQVTLSCSPISGHRSVSWYQQTPGQGLQFLFEYFSETQRNKGNFPGRFSGRQFSNSRSEMNVSTLELGDSALYLCASSSADTQYFGPGTRLTVL.

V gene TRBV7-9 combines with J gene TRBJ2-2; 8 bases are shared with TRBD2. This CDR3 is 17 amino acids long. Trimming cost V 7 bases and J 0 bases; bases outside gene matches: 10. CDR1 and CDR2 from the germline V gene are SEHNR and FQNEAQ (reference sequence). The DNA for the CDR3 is TGTGCCAGCACCGGACTTGGACTAGCCGCGAACACCGGGGAGCTGTTTTTT. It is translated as CASTGLGLAANTGELFF.

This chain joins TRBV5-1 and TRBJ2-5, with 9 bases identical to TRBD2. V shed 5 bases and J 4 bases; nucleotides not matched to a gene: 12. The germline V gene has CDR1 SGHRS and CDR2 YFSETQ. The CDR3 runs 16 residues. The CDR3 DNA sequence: TGCGCCAGCAGGTTCCGCGGGGGGGCCGGTTCAGAGACCCAGTACTTC. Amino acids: CASRFRGGAGSETQYF.

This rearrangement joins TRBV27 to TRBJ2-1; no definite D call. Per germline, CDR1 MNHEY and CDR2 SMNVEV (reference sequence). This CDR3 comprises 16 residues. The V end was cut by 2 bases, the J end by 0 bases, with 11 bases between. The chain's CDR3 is CASSLIGSPSYNEQFF. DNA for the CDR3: TGTGCCAGCAGTTTAATCGGTAGTCCCTCCTACAATGAGCAGTTCTTC.

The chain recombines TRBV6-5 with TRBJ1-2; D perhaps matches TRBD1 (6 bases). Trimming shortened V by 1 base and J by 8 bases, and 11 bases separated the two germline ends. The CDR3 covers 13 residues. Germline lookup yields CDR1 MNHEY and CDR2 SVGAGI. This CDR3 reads CASSYFGGLGYTF. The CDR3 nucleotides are TGTGCCAGCAGTTACTTCGGGGGGCTCGGCTACACCTTC.

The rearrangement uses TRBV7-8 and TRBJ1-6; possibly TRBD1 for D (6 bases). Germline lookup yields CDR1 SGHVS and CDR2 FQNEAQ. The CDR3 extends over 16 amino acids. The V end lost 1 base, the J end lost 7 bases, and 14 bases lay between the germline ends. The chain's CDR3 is CASSLVTGALNSPLHF. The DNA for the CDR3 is TGTGCCAGCAGCTTAGTGACAGGCGCCCTAAATTCACCCCTCCACTTT.

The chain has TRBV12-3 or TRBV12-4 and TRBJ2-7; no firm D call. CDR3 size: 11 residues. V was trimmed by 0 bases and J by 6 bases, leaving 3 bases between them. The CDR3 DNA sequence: TGTGCCAGCAGTTTAGCCTTCGAGCAGTACTTC. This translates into CASSLAFEQYF.

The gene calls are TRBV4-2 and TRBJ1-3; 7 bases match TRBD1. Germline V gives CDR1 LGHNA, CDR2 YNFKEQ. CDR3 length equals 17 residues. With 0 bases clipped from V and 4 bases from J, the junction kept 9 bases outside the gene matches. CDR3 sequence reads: CASSQDLERGPGNTIYF. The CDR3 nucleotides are TGTGCCAGCAGCCAAGATCTGGAAAGGGGGCCGGGAAACACCATATATTTT.

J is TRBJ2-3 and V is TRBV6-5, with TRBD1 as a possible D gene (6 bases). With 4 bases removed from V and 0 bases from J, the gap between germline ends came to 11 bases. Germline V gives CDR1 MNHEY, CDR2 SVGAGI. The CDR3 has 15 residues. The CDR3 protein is CASSSTGPSTDTQYF. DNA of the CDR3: TGTGCCAGCAGTTCCACAGGGCCGAGCACAGATACGCAGTATTTT.

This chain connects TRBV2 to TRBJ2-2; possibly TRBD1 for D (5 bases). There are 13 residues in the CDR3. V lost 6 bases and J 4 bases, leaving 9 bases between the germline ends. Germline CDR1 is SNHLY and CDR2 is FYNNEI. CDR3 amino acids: CASRATGTGELFF. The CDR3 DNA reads TGTGCCAGCAGGGCTACAGGCACCGGGGAGCTGTTTTTT.

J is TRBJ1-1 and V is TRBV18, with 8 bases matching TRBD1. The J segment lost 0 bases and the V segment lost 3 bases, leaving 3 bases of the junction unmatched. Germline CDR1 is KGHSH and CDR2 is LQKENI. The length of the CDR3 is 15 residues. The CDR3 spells CASSPGQGLNTEAFF. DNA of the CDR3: TGTGCCAGCTCACCCGGACAGGGACTGAACACTGAAGCTTTCTTT. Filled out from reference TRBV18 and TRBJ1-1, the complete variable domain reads NAGVMQNPRHLVRRRGQEARLRCSPMKGHSHVYWYRQLPEEGLKFMVYLQKENIIDESGMPKERFSAEFPKEGPSILRIQQVVRGDSAAYFCASSPGQGLNTEAFFGQGTRLTVV.

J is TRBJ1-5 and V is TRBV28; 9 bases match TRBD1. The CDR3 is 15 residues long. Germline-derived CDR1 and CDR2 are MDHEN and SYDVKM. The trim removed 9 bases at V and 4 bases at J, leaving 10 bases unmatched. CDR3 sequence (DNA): TGTGCCAGTAGTGGGACAGGGATAGGGAATCAGCCCCAGCATTTT. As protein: CASSGTGIGNQPQHF.

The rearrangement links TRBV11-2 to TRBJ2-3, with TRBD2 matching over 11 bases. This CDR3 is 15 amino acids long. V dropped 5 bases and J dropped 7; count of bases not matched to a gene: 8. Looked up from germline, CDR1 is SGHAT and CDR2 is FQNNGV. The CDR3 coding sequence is TGTGCCAGCAGCAACATAGCGGGGGGGCCCAATACGCAGTATTTT. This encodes CASSNIAGGPNTQYF. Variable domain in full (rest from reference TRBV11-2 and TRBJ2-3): EAGVAQSPRYKIIEKRQSVAFWCNPISGHATLYWYQQILGQGPKLLIQFQNNGVVDDSQLPKDRFSAERLKGVDSTLKIQPAKLEDSAVYLCASSNIAGGPNTQYFGPGTRLTVL.

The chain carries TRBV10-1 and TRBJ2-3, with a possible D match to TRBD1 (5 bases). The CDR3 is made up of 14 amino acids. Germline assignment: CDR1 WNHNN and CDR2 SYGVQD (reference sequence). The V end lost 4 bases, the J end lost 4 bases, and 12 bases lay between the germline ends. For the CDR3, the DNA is TGCGCCAGCAGTGTAGGCCTGGGGCCAGATACGCAGTATTTT. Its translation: CASSVGLGPDTQYF.

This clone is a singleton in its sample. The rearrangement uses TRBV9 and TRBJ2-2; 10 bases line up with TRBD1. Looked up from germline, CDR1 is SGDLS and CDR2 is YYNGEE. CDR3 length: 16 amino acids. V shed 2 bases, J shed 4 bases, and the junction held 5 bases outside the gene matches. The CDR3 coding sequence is TGTGCCAGCAGCGTGGGACAGGGGTTTAGCACCGGGGAGCTGTTTTTT. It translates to CASSVGQGFSTGELFF.

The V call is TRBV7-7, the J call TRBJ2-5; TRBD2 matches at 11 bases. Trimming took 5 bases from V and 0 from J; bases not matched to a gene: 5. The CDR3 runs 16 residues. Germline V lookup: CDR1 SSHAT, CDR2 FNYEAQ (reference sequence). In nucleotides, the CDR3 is TGTGCCAGCAGCCCGGGACTAGCGGCAGACCAAGAGACCCAGTACTTC. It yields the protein CASSPGLAADQETQYF.

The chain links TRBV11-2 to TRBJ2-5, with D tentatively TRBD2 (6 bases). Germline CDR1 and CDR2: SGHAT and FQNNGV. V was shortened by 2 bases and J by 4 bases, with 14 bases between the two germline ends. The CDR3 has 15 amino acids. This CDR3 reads CASSLSTGRAETQYF. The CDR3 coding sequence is TGTGCCAGCAGCTTATCCACCGGGAGAGCAGAGACCCAGTACTTC.

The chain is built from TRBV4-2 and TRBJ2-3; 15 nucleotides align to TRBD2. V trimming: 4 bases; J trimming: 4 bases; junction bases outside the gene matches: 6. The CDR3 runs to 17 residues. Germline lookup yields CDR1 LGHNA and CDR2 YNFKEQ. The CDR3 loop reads CASSPRTSGGAPDTQYF. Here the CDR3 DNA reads TGTGCCAGCAGCCCCCGGACTAGCGGGGGGGCCCCAGATACGCAGTATTTT.

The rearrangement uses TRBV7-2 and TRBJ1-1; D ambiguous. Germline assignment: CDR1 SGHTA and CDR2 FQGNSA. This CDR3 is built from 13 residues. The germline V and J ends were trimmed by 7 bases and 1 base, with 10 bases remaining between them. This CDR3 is CASIQVRNTEAFF. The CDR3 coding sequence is TGTGCCAGCATCCAGGTTAGGAACACTGAAGCTTTCTTT.

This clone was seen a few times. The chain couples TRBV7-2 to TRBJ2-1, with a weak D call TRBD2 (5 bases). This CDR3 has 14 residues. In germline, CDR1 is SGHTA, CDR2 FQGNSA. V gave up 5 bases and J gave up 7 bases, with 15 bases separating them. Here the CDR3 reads CASSQPGSGNEQFF. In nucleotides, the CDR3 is TGTGCCAGCAGCCAGCCCGGGTCGGGGAATGAGCAGTTCTTC.